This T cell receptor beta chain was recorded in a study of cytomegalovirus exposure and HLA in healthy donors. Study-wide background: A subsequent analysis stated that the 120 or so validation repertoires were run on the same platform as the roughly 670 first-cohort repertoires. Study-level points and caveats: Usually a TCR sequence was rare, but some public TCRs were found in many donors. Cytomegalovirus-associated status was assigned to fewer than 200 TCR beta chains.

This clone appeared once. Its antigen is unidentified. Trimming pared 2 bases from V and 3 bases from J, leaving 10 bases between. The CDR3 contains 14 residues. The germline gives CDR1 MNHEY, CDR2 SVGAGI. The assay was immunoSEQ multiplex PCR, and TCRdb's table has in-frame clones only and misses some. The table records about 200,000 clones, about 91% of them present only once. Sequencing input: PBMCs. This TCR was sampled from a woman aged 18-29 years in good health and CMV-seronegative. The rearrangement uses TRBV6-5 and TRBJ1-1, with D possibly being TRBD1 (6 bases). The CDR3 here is CASSYGQGYTEAFF. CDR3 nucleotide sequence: TGTGCCAGCAGTTACGGTCAGGGGTACACTGAAGCTTTCTTT.